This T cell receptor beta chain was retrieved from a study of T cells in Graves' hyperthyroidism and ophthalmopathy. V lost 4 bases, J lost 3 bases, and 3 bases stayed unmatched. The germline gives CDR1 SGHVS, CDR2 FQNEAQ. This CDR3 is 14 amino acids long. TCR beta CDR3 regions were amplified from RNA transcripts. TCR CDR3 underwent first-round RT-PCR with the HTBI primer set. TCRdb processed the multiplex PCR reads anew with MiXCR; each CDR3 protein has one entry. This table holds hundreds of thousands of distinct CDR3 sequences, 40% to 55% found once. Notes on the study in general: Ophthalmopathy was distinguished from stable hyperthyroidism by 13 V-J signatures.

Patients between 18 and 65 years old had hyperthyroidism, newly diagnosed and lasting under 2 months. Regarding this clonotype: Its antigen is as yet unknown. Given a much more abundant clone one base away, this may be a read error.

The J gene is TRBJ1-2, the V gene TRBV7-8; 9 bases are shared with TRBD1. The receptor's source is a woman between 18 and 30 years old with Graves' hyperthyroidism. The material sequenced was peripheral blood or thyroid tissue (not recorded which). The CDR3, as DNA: TGTGCCAGCAGCTATCGACAGGGGGACTATGGCTACACCTTC. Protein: CASSYRQGDYGYTF.